This T cell receptor (beta chain) was sequenced during a study of T cell responses to AZD1222 COVID-19 vaccine. Study as a whole: Pooled together were second doses at about 4 or about 12 weeks.

As concerns this clone: What it recognizes is unknown.

Profiling relied on immunoSEQ multiplex PCR, and the TCRdb table lists in-frame clones only, not all of them. The repertoire holds more than 85,000 clones, with 86% as singletons. Study-wide results and limits: After two AZD1222 doses, spike-specific TCR breadth and depth rose versus day 0.

The source is an adult in good health. The sequences come from peripheral blood, collected on day 0 of AZD1222 vaccination.

The CDR3 region is CASSFQGGSYNEQFF. The CDR3 nucleotides are TGTGCCAGCAGCTTCCAGGGCGGCTCCTACAATGAGCAGTTCTTC. The chain is built from TRBV7-2 and TRBJ2-1; weak D call: TRBD1 (5 bases). The V and J ends lost 3 bases and 0 bases respectively, with 9 bases between them. The CDR3 length is 15 residues. Germline CDR1 is SGHTA and CDR2 is FQGNSA.